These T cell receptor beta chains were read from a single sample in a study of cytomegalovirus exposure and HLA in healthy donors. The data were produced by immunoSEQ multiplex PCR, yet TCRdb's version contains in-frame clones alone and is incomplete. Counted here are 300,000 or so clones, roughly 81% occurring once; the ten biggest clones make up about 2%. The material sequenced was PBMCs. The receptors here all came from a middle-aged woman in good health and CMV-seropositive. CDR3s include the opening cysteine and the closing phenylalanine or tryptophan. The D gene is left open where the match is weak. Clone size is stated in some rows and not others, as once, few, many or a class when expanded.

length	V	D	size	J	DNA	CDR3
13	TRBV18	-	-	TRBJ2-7	TGTGCCAGCTCACCACCGGACAGCCACGAGCAGTACTTC	CASSPPDSHEQYF
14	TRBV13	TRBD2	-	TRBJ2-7	TGTGCCAGCAGCGTCACTAGCGGCTCCTACGAGCAGTACTTC	CASSVTSGSYEQYF
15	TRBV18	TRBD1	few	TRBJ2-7	TGTGCCAGCTCACAATCCCGACAGGGCGAGGGCGAGCAGTACTTC	CASSQSRQGEGEQYF
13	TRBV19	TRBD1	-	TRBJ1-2	TGTGCCAGGTGCCGGGACAGGGACTATGGCTACACCTTC	CARCRDRDYGYTF
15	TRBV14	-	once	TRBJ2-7	TGTGCCAGCAGCCAAGATCTGCCCAGGGCCCACGAGCAGTACTTC	CASSQDLPRAHEQYF
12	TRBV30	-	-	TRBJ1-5	TGTGCCTGGAGTGGGGCGAATCAGCCCCAGCATTTT	CAWSGANQPQHF
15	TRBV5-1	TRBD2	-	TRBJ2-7	TGCGCCAGCAGCTTGATGGCGGGAGGGCCGTACGAGCAGTACTTC	CASSLMAGGPYEQYF
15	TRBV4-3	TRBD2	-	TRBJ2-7	TGCGCCAGCAGCCAAGGGACTAGCGGAGCCTACGAGCAGTACTTC	CASSQGTSGAYEQYF
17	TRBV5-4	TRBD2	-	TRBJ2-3	TGTGCCAGCAGCTCCCAGCGGGAGGGGAGGAGGGCAGATACGCAGTATTTT	CASSSQREGRRADTQYF
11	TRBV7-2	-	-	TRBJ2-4	TGTGCCAGCAGTCCGAGTGGCATTCAGTACTTC	CASSPSGIQYF
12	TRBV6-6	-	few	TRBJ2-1	TGTGCCAGCAGTTATGACTCCAATGAGCAGTTCTTC	CASSYDSNEQFF
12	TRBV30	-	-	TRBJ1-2	TGTGCCTGGAGTACAACAGGGTATGGCTACACCTTC	CAWSTTGYGYTF
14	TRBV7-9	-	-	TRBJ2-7	TGTGCCAGCAGCTTAGTGGGAGCCAGCTACGAGCAGTACTTC	CASSLVGASYEQYF
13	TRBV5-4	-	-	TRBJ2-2	TGTGCCAGCAGCTCTTCGAACACCGGGGAGCTGTTTTTT	CASSSSNTGELFF
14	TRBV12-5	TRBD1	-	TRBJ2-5	TGTGCTAGTGGTTTACAGGGGGTGCAAGAGACCCAGTACTTC	CASGLQGVQETQYF
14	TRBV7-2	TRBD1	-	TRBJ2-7	TGTGCCAGCAGCTACGGGACAGGGACGAGAGAGCAGTACTTC	CASSYGTGTREQYF
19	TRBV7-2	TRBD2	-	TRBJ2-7	TGTGCCAGCAGCTTAGGGAGCGGGATTTCGACCACACCCCCCAACGAGCAGTACTTC	CASSLGSGISTTPPNEQYF
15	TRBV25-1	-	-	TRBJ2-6	TGTGCCAGCAGTGGAGGTTCAAGTGGGGCCAACGTCCTGACTTTC	CASSGGSSGANVLTF
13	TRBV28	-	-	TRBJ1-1	TGTGCCAGCAGTTTTAGGGGCGGCACTGAAGCTTTCTTT	CASSFRGGTEAFF
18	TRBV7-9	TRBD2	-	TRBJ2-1	TGTGCCAGCAGCTCCCTTAGCGGGGAGAGATCCCTCTACAATGAGCAGTTCTTC	CASSSLSGERSLYNEQFF
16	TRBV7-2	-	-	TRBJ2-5	TGTGCCAGCAGCTTCCGGGGGAGCGCCCTGAAAGAGACCCAGTACTTC	CASSFRGSALKETQYF
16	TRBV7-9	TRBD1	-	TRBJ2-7	TGTGCCAGCAGCTTAGAGGGACAGGGAACTCCCTACGAGCAGTACTTC	CASSLEGQGTPYEQYF
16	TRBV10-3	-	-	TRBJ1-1	TGTGCCATCAGTGAGTCGCCGACAGCTATGAACACTGAAGCTTTCTTT	CAISESPTAMNTEAFF
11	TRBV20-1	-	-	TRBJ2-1	TGCAGTGCCCCGGGGGAAGGGGACCAGTTCTTC	CSAPGEGDQFF
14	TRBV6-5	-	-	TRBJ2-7	TGTGCCAGCAGTTACTCTGGGGACTGGTACGAGCAGTACTTC	CASSYSGDWYEQYF
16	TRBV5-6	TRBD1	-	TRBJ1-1	TGTGCCAGCAGCCCCGGGACAGGGGGAGGGAACACTGAAGCTTTCTTT	CASSPGTGGGNTEAFF